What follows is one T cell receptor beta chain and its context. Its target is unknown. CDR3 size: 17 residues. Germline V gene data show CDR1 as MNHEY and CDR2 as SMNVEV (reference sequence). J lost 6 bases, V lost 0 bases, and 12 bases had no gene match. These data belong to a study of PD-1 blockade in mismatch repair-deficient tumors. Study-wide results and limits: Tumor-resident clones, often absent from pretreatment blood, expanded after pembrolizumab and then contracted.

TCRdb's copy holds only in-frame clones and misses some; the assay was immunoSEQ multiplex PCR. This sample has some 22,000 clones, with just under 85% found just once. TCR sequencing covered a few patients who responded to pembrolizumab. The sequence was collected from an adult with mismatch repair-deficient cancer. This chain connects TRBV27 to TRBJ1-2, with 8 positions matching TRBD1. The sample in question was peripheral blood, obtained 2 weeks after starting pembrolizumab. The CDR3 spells CASSLSRLTGVGNGYTF. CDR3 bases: TGTGCCAGCAGTTTATCCCGACTGACAGGGGTGGGAAATGGCTACACCTTC.